This passage covers 10 T cell receptor beta chains from one sample sequenced in a study of CD8 T cells in ankylosing spondylitis. TCRdb re-derived calls from the 5' RACE reads in MiXCR, one entry per CDR3 protein. The sample includes around 88,000 distinct CDR3 sequences, 8.5% to 9% of them seen just once. The material sequenced was blood, either unsorted or a sorted T cell fraction (not recorded which). These receptors originate from a male donor with ankylosing spondylitis or in good health (not recorded which).

This clonotype was found many times. The chain has TRBV20-1 and TRBJ2-3, with TRBD2 identical over 8 bases. This CDR3 has 15 amino acids. Looked up from germline, CDR1 is DFQATT and CDR2 is SNEGSKA (reference sequence). The V segment lost 0 bases and the J segment 5 bases; nucleotides outside the gene matches: 7. Here the CDR3 reads CSARDRDSGVDTQYF. CDR3 nucleotide sequence: TGCAGTGCTAGAGATCGGGATAGCGGGGTAGATACGCAGTATTTT.

About this clonotype itself: One junction end does not reproduce the germline sequence, and a read error may be involved. This rearrangement joins TRBV7-9 to TRBJ2-5; tentative D call: TRBD1 (6 bases). Per the germline V gene, CDR1 is SEHNR and CDR2 is FQNEAQ (reference sequence). The CDR3 covers 16 residues. The CDR3 loop is CAGSLWKGGSIETQYF. In DNA, the CDR3 is TGTGCCGGCAGCTTGTGGAAAGGGGGAAGTATCGAGACCCAGTACTTC.

There are many counts of this clonotype. The chain has TRBV25-1 and TRBJ1-2; D gene ambiguous. Per germline, CDR1 MGHDK and CDR2 SYGVNS. The V end was cut by 1 base, the J end by 4 bases, with 13 bases between. The CDR3 is 15 amino acids. CDR3 in DNA: TGTGCCAGCAGTGAATCTATCGTAGGAGGCTATGGCTACACCTTC. Amino acids: CASSESIVGGYGYTF.

J is TRBJ1-2 and V is TRBV7-2; no clear D gene. Per the germline V gene, CDR1 is SGHTA and CDR2 is FQGNSA. V lost 5 bases, J lost 1 base, and 17 bases lay in between. The CDR3 totals 16 residues. The CDR3 protein is CASSPFRGNLNYGYTF. The DNA for the CDR3 is TGTGCCAGCAGCCCCTTCCGGGGAAATCTTAACTATGGCTACACCTTC. The whole variable domain, remainder taken from reference TRBV7-2 and TRBJ1-2, is GAGVSQSPSNKVTEKGKDVELRCDPISGHTALYWYRQSLGQGLEFLIYFQGNSAPDKSGLPSDRFSAERTGGSVSTLTIQRTQQEDSAVYLCASSPFRGNLNYGYTFGSGTRLTVV.

The sample holds many counts of this clonotype. The chain links TRBV9 to TRBJ2-7; the D gene is possibly TRBD1 (5 bases). Germline CDR1 and CDR2: SGDLS and YYNGEE. Trimming stripped 3 bases from V and 4 bases from J, with 17 bases between. There are 15 residues in the CDR3. This chain's CDR3 is CASSATDSPLYEQYF. In nucleotides, the CDR3 is TGTGCCAGCAGCGCAACTGACAGCCCCCTGTACGAGCAGTACTTC.

Worth noting for this clonotype: A much bigger clone sits one base away, suggesting this may be a read error. The J gene is TRBJ1-2, the V gene TRBV6-6, with D possibly TRBD1 on 5 matching bases. The CDR3 covers 12 residues. Germline V gene data show CDR1 as MNHNY and CDR2 as SVGAGI (reference sequence). CDR3 loop: CASGGWDYDYTF. The CDR3 region has the DNA TGTGCCAGCGGCGGTTGGGACTATGACTACACCTTC.

This clonotype has ten or more counts. The chain links TRBV9 to TRBJ2-3, with 9 bases identical to TRBD1. This CDR3 region has 15 residues. Losses at the gene ends were 4 bases for V and 1 base for J; bases not matched to a gene: 4. CDR1 SGDLS and CDR2 YYNGEE come from the germline V gene. Written as DNA, the CDR3 is TGTGCCAGCAGCAGCGGACAGGGGCGCACAGATACGCAGTATTTT. This gives the protein CASSSGQGRTDTQYF.

This clonotype was seen once. The rearrangement uses TRBV9 and TRBJ2-1, with D tentatively TRBD1 (6 bases). This CDR3 comprises 15 residues. Trimming took 5 bases from V and 4 from J, leaving 16 bases between them. Germline assignment: CDR1 SGDLS and CDR2 YYNGEE. The CDR3 sequence is CASSSGQLEYNEQFF. In nucleotides, the CDR3 is TGTGCCAGCAGTAGTGGACAGCTAGAATACAATGAGCAGTTCTTC.

This clonotype was counted many times. The genes are TRBV20-1 and TRBJ2-7, with 7 bases that match TRBD1. Losses at the gene ends were 8 bases for V and 2 bases for J; bases not matched to a gene: 9. CDR3 length equals 13 residues. From germline, CDR1 is DFQATT and CDR2 SNEGSKA (reference sequence). The DNA for the CDR3 is TGCAGTAGCACTCACAGGGGCCCCTACGAGCAGTACTTC. It is translated as CSSTHRGPYEQYF.

This clonotype was observed at least ten times. The CDR3 loop reads CASSPQGHGYTF. CDR3 bases: TGTGCCAGCAGTCCTCAGGGGCATGGCTACACCTTC. The chain employs TRBV28 and TRBJ1-2; D might be TRBD1 (6 bases). Trimming took off 5 bases at V and 6 bases at J, with 10 bases between the two ends. Per the germline V gene, CDR1 is MDHEN and CDR2 is SYDVKM. The CDR3 spans 12 residues.